A selection of T cell receptor beta chains follows, all from one sample in a study of shared clonotypes between healthy human individuals. The assay was immunoSEQ multiplex PCR, and TCRdb's table has in-frame clones only and misses some. This sample yields 1.5 million to 1.9 million clones, of which roughly 98% are seen a single time; approximately 0.45% belongs to the top ten. Sequenced input: naive CD4+ T cells sorted from blood. The receptors come from a man aged 25-40 years in good health. Each CDR3 is given with its conserved first and last residue. Fields, in order: V gene, CDR3 protein.

v_call: TRBV5-1; cdr3_aa: CASSETNDNEQFF
v_call: TRBV5-1; cdr3_aa: CASSLGQTNEKLFF
v_call: TRBV28; cdr3_aa: CASSFFNYGYTF
v_call: TRBV5-1; cdr3_aa: CASSFQQGITDTQYF
v_call: TRBV27; cdr3_aa: CASRRRGQGYNEQFF
v_call: TRBV28; cdr3_aa: CASRESSSYEQYF
v_call: TRBV4-1; cdr3_aa: CASSPGLMETQYF
v_call: TRBV6-5; cdr3_aa: CASRLSGSIGELFF
v_call: TRBV6-1; cdr3_aa: CASSTSGRHYEQYF
v_call: TRBV6-6; cdr3_aa: CASSPGTGIFTHGYTF
v_call: TRBV10-3; cdr3_aa: CATLAGVSTDTQYF
v_call: TRBV7-9; cdr3_aa: CASSAGWELFF
v_call: TRBV28; cdr3_aa: CASSLLLRVTYEQYF
v_call: TRBV30; cdr3_aa: CAWSVKGLAAGEQFF
v_call: TRBV6-5; cdr3_aa: CASSYSRAVNTEAFF
v_call: TRBV5-4; cdr3_aa: CASSKGQLGNNEQFF
v_call: TRBV5-4; cdr3_aa: CASSTTGSETQYF
v_call: TRBV20-1; cdr3_aa: CSASRGPEAFF
v_call: TRBV7-9; cdr3_aa: CASSLDYNEQFF
v_call: TRBV27; cdr3_aa: CASSLSAILNTGELFF
v_call: TRBV7-6; cdr3_aa: CASSLGTTNTGELFF
v_call: TRBV2; cdr3_aa: CASSGLAGGYEQYF
v_call: TRBV6-5; cdr3_aa: CASTRPGLVGETQYF
v_call: TRBV11-2; cdr3_aa: CASSLEGGISYEQYF
v_call: TRBV7-9; cdr3_aa: CASSRLTGPSGEQYF
v_call: TRBV29-1; cdr3_aa: CSVERGKNGYTF
v_call: TRBV5-1; cdr3_aa: CASALDRWDTEAFF
v_call: TRBV7-2; cdr3_aa: CASMRGLANTGELFF
v_call: TRBV5-5; cdr3_aa: CASSLFSPETQYF
v_call: TRBV25-1; cdr3_aa: CASSVSGSGNTIYF
v_call: TRBV5-6; cdr3_aa: CASSTRSGRRNEKLFF
v_call: TRBV5-4; cdr3_aa: CASSSVGQGANNEKLFF
v_call: TRBV7-8; cdr3_aa: CASSFDTGEQFF
v_call: TRBV18; cdr3_aa: CASSPSQGVVQPQHF
v_call: TRBV19; cdr3_aa: CASRAVGVNTEAFF
v_call: TRBV18; cdr3_aa: CASSPDPYEQYF
v_call: TRBV28; cdr3_aa: CASSPAGEYEQYF
v_call: TRBV5-1; cdr3_aa: CASSPMAPPSYEQYF
v_call: TRBV25-1; cdr3_aa: CASSEYYRDYEQYF
v_call: TRBV5-1; cdr3_aa: CASARDSRGVNYGYTF
v_call: TRBV9; cdr3_aa: CASSKAGGSYNEQFF
v_call: TRBV11-2; cdr3_aa: CASSDDRVSNEQFF
v_call: TRBV14; cdr3_aa: CASSRAPGQRSPYEQYF
v_call: TRBV15; cdr3_aa: CATSTGLGVEQFF
v_call: TRBV28; cdr3_aa: CASSYLTSGNEQYF
v_call: TRBV5-1; cdr3_aa: CASSLAGGTGGTGELFF
v_call: TRBV7-3; cdr3_aa: CASARREAPPYEQYF
v_call: TRBV2; cdr3_aa: CASHGRAGAYEQYF
v_call: TRBV29-1; cdr3_aa: CSVAGTASYEQYF
v_call: TRBV7-3; cdr3_aa: CASSPGGAYGYTF
v_call: TRBV5-4; cdr3_aa: CASSRSPHYEQYF
v_call: TRBV30; cdr3_aa: CAWSGGASQYF
v_call: TRBV20-1; cdr3_aa: CSARTPNTIYF
v_call: TRBV7-2; cdr3_aa: CASSLVAAGVREQYF